These T cell receptor beta chains were read from a single sample in a study of shared clonotypes between healthy human individuals. TCRdb's copy holds only in-frame clones and misses some; the assay was immunoSEQ multiplex PCR. Of over 1.4 million clones listed, roughly 96% are singletons. Sequences were obtained from naive CD4+ T cells sorted from blood. Receptors originate from a man aged 25-45 years in good health. The CDR3 runs from the conserved cysteine through the conserved F or W. Each record gives: V gene, D gene, CDR3 length, clone size, J gene, CDR3 protein, CDR3 DNA. The D gene is left open where the match is weak. Expanded clones are given a class, and other clones once, few, many or no size at all.

TRBV4-2,.,19,.,TRBJ2-1,CASSQDLAGGGSTYNEQFF,TGTGCCAGCAGCCAAGATTTAGCAGGAGGGGGATCCACCTACAATGAGCAGTTCTTC
TRBV10-3,.,14,.,TRBJ2-7,CATVEGPSSYEQYF,TGTGCCACCGTGGAGGGGCCATCATCCTACGAGCAGTACTTC
TRBV18,TRBD1,17,.,TRBJ1-5,CASSPGTGRNSNQPQHF,TGTGCCAGCTCACCCGGGACAGGGAGGAATAGCAATCAGCCCCAGCATTTT
TRBV6-6,.,14,few,TRBJ1-1,CASSYSMLGNKAFF,TGTGCCAGCAGTTACTCGATGTTGGGAAATAAAGCTTTCTTT
TRBV29-1,TRBD1,15,.,TRBJ2-7,CSVGLGTGRIYEQYF,TGCAGCGTTGGTCTTGGGACAGGGAGGATCTACGAGCAGTACTTC
TRBV28,.,14,.,TRBJ2-1,CASSLSDYYHEQFF,TGTGCCAGCAGTTTATCGGACTATTACCATGAGCAGTTCTTC
TRBV20-1,.,11,.,TRBJ2-1,CSASPRVGQFF,TGCAGTGCTAGTCCCAGGGTGGGGCAGTTCTTC
TRBV18,TRBD1,15,.,TRBJ2-5,CASSRATGGLETQYF,TGTGCCAGCTCACGTGCCACAGGGGGCTTAGAGACCCAGTACTTC
TRBV6-1,.,14,once,TRBJ2-2,CASSENSLTRELFF,TGTGCCAGCAGTGAAAACTCCCTGACTAGGGAGCTGTTTTTT
TRBV30,.,11,few,TRBJ2-7,CASRRVYEQYF,TGTGCCAGCCGCAGGGTCTACGAGCAGTACTTC
TRBV10-1,TRBD2,15,once,TRBJ2-3,CASSGLAGAEDTQYF,TGCGCCAGCAGTGGTCTAGCGGGAGCCGAAGATACGCAGTATTTT
TRBV5-1,.,14,.,TRBJ2-7,CASSSGTPLDEQYF,TGCGCCAGCAGCTCGGGGACTCCGCTCGACGAGCAGTACTTC